This entry describes one T cell receptor beta chain. These data are taken from a study of memory CD4+ T cells and cytomegalovirus serostatus. Study information: This sample comes from healthy Belgian adults, about 10 CMV seropositive, some 22 seronegative.

Profiled with immunoSEQ multiplex PCR; TCRdb holds only in-frame clones, not every one. This sample yields about 75,000 clones, of which around 80% are seen a single time; approximately 2.8% belongs to the top ten. Looked up from germline, CDR1 is SGHTA and CDR2 is FQGNSA. There are 16 residues in the CDR3. V shed 1 base and J shed 0 bases, with 7 bases lying between them. The sort gate was single viable CD3+CD4+CD8-CD45RO+ cells for memory CD4+ T cells. This TCR was sampled from an adult in good health and CMV-seropositive. The chain carries TRBV7-2 and TRBJ2-6; unclear D gene. The sequenced sample was memory CD4+ T cells from blood. The CDR3 loop is CASSLELLSGANVLTF. In DNA, the CDR3 is TGTGCCAGCAGCTTAGAACTTCTCTCTGGGGCCAACGTCCTGACTTTC. Using reference TRBV7-2 and TRBJ2-6 for the parts outside the CDR3, the full variable domain is GAGVSQSPSNKVTEKGKDVELRCDPISGHTALYWYRQSLGQGLEFLIYFQGNSAPDKSGLPSDRFSAERTGGSVSTLTIQRTQQEDSAVYLCASSLELLSGANVLTFGAGSRLTVL.